This T cell receptor beta chain was identified during a study of T cells in Graves' hyperthyroidism and ophthalmopathy. Whole-study results and caveats: Blood samples included most of the expanded thyroid clonotypes exceeding 0.001. Ophthalmopathy was told apart from stable hyperthyroidism by a 13 V-J model. Ophthalmopathy, as predicted by the model, came a median roughly 6.8 months after the prediction.

This clonotype was detected many times. Its antigen is unknown. V lost 2 bases, J lost 6 bases, and 12 bases stayed unmatched. The CDR3 is 18 residues long. Germline V gene sequence: CDR1 SGHTA, CDR2 FQGTGA. Using RNA transcripts as the source, TCR beta CDR3 regions were amplified. HTBI primers were used for first-round RT-PCR of the TCR CDR3. Each CDR3 protein gets one entry after TCRdb re-called the multiplex PCR reads with MiXCR. Altogether 650,000 to 750,000 distinct CDR3 sequences are present, 13% to 15% being singletons, with the ten largest covering 9.5% to 13%. Uncontrolled infection, other autoimmune disease, pregnancy or lactation led to exclusion.

The chain uses TRBV7-3 and TRBJ2-1, with 11 bases matching TRBD2. The source is a woman between 18 and 30 years old with Graves' hyperthyroidism. The sample was blood. The CDR3 sequence: CASSLWPPGTSGFNEQFF. The CDR3 DNA is TGTGCCAGCAGCTTATGGCCCCCCGGGACTAGCGGATTCAATGAGCAGTTCTTC.